The 15 T cell receptor beta chains in this list originate from one sample, sequenced in a study of T cells in Graves' hyperthyroidism and ophthalmopathy. Researchers amplified the TCR beta CDR3 regions from RNA transcripts. HTBI primers drove first-round RT-PCR of the TCR CDR3. TCRdb reprocessed the multiplex PCR reads via MiXCR and lists one record per CDR3 protein. The sample records about 610,000 distinct CDR3 sequences, around 46% being singletons. Source material: peripheral blood or thyroid tissue (not recorded which). These receptors all come from a woman younger than 30 with Graves' hyperthyroidism.

This clonotype has only a few counts. The rearrangement links TRBV5-1 to TRBJ2-2; TRBD1 aligns across 7 bases. V shed 3 bases, J shed 7 bases, and the junction held 6 bases outside the gene matches. Germline V gives CDR1 SGHRS, CDR2 YFSETQ. The CDR3 spans 14 residues. The CDR3 region has the DNA TGCGCCAGCAGCTACGGACAGGATCACGGGGAGCTGTTTTTT. Protein sequence: CASSYGQDHGELFF.

This clonotype turned up a few times. The J gene is TRBJ2-3, the V gene TRBV20-1; D ambiguous. Germline V lookup: CDR1 DFQATT, CDR2 SNEGSKA (reference sequence). This CDR3 comprises 10 residues. Trimming pared 0 bases from V and 11 bases from J, leaving 6 bases between. Written as DNA, the CDR3 is TGCAGTGCTAGAGAAGTGGGGCAGTATTTT. Its protein product is CSAREVGQYF.

The table lists this clonotype with many counts. CDR3 loop: CAISDPRGTYEQYF. The CDR3 DNA is TGTGCCATCAGTGATCCCAGGGGGACCTACGAGCAGTACTTC. The chain carries TRBV10-3 and TRBJ2-7; TRBD1 aligns across 7 bases. Trimming took 3 bases from V and 2 from J; bases not matched to a gene: 4. The CDR3 covers 14 residues. From germline, CDR1 is ENHRY and CDR2 SYGVKD.

As concerns this clonotype: Sequence at one end of the junction differs from germline and may be a read error. The genes are TRBV6-5 and TRBJ2-2, with 8 positions matching TRBD1. CDR3 length equals 14 residues. The germline V gene has CDR1 MNHEY and CDR2 SVGAGI. The CDR3: CAGSEQGGTGELFF. CDR3 sequence (DNA): TGTGCCGGCAGTGAACAGGGGGGCACCGGGGAGCTGTTTTTT.

V gene TRBV2 combines with J gene TRBJ1-2; the match to TRBD1 covers 7 bases. The germline V gene has CDR1 SNHLY and CDR2 FYNNEI. Unmatched junction bases numbered 10, after V lost 1 base and J lost 2 bases. CDR3 length: 17 amino acids. In nucleotides, the CDR3 is TGTGCCAGCAGTGAAGGAGAATGGACAGGCTCCAACTATGGCTACACCTTC. This codes for CASSEGEWTGSNYGYTF.

Many counts were recorded for this clonotype. The chain uses TRBV4-1 and TRBJ2-7; D uncertain. The V gene's germline CDR1 is MGHRA and CDR2 YSYEKL. The CDR3 has 14 amino acids. V gave up 1 base and J gave up 1 base, with 8 bases separating them. CDR3 sequence reads: CASSQVAASYEQYF. CDR3 bases: TGCGCCAGCAGCCAAGTCGCGGCATCCTACGAGCAGTACTTC.

At least ten counts were recorded for this clonotype. The chain has TRBV12-3 or TRBV12-4 and TRBJ2-7; D tentatively fits TRBD1 or TRBD2 (5 bases each). V dropped 6 bases and J dropped 0 bases, with 18 bases sitting between them. This CDR3 is built from 16 residues. In DNA, the CDR3 is TGTGCCAGCAGCCTGTGGGGCGGAGCGGCCTCCTACGAGCAGTACTTC. It encodes CASSLWGGAASYEQYF.

This clonotype was counted between two and nine times. This chain uses TRBV10-3 with TRBJ2-1, with 8 bases lining up with TRBD2. CDR1 is ENHRY and CDR2 is SYGVKD in the germline V gene. V lost 6 bases, J lost 3 bases, and 10 bases stayed unmatched. The length of the CDR3 is 16 residues. The CDR3 protein is CAIRAVLAADYNEQFF. The CDR3 DNA is TGTGCCATCAGAGCTGTACTAGCGGCAGACTACAATGAGCAGTTCTTC.

Ten or more counts support this clonotype. The V call is TRBV6-1, the J call TRBJ1-2; D may be TRBD1 (6 bases). The germline V and J ends were trimmed by 10 bases and 0 bases, with 12 bases remaining between them. Germline V gene sequence: CDR1 MNHNS, CDR2 SASEGT. The CDR3 contains 13 residues. CDR3 protein: CANRQETNYGYTF. The CDR3 region has the DNA TGTGCCAACCGACAGGAGACTAACTATGGCTACACCTTC.

This clonotype was counted between two and nine times. The chain uses TRBV7-9 and TRBJ1-6; no clear D gene. The germline CDR1 and CDR2 sequences are SEHNR and FQNEAQ (reference sequence). The CDR3 runs to 13 residues. V lost 3 bases, J lost 6 bases, and 6 bases lay in between. CDR3 nucleotides: TGTGCCAGCAGCTTGGCCCTTAATTCACCCCTCCACTTT. It codes for CASSLALNSPLHF.

In its sample, this clonotype was seen many times. V usage is TRBV5-1 and J usage is TRBJ2-7, with 11 bases fitting TRBD2. The germline CDR1 and CDR2 sequences are SGHRS and YFSETQ. This CDR3 comprises 14 residues. V dropped 5 bases and J dropped 4; count of bases not matched to a gene: 5. This CDR3 reads CASRLLAGDYEQYF. In DNA form, the CDR3 reads TGCGCCAGCAGATTACTAGCGGGAGATTACGAGCAGTACTTC.

Worth noting for this clonotype: Relative to the germline gene, one junction end is altered; a read error may explain this. This chain connects TRBV2 to TRBJ1-5; D is unresolved. Germline V gene sequence: CDR1 SNHLY, CDR2 FYNNEI. The CDR3 has 8 amino acids. The CDR3 sequence is CASSEDSF. The CDR3 DNA sequence: TGTGCCAGCAGTGAAGACAGTTTT.

The chain is built from TRBV4-1 and TRBJ2-7, with TRBD2 identical over 13 bases. The CDR3 totals 19 residues. J lost 0 bases, V lost 0 bases, and 8 bases had no gene match. CDR1 and CDR2 (germline): MGHRA, YSYEKL. The CDR3 reads CASSQDWGLAGPSSYEQYF. CDR3 sequence (DNA): TGCGCCAGCAGCCAAGATTGGGGACTAGCGGGGCCGAGCTCCTACGAGCAGTACTTC.

This clonotype was detected many times. The chain employs TRBV5-1 and TRBJ2-5; D gene ambiguous. The germline V gene has CDR1 SGHRS and CDR2 YFSETQ. CDR3 length: 14 amino acids. V shed 3 bases and J shed 1 base, with 10 bases lying between them. This chain's CDR3 is CASSSGVVQETQYF. CDR3 nucleotide sequence: TGCGCCAGCAGCTCAGGAGTGGTCCAAGAGACCCAGTACTTC.

This clonotype was found many times. The chain employs TRBV10-2 and TRBJ1-1; the D gene is possibly TRBD1 (5 bases). Germline values: CDR1 WSHSY, CDR2 SAAADI. This CDR3 spans 14 amino acids. Trimming stripped 2 bases from V and 5 bases from J, with 12 bases between. This CDR3 reads CASSEPRVLTEAFF. The DNA for the CDR3 is TGCGCCAGCAGTGAGCCCAGGGTGCTGACTGAAGCTTTCTTT.